This TCR beta chain was sequenced in a study of blood T cell repertoires in COVID-19. Participant-given clinical history determined each cohort assignment. Sequencing was performed with immunoSEQ multiplex PCR; in TCRdb, only in-frame clones are kept and a portion is missing. The sample holds 260,000 or so clones; around 89% are singletons and the top ten take about 1.2%. The germline V gene has CDR1 MDHEN and CDR2 SYDVKM. This CDR3 comprises 16 residues. The ends lost 1 base at V and 1 base at J; junction bases unmatched: 3. This TCR came from a woman in her thirties or forties with acute COVID-19. The sample consisted of PBMCs or T cells enriched from blood (not recorded which). The chain links TRBV28 to TRBJ2-2; 7 nucleotides align to TRBD1. The CDR3: CASSLLRTGNTGELFF. Written as DNA, the CDR3 is TGTGCCAGCAGTTTATTGAGGACAGGGAACACCGGGGAGCTGTTTTTT.